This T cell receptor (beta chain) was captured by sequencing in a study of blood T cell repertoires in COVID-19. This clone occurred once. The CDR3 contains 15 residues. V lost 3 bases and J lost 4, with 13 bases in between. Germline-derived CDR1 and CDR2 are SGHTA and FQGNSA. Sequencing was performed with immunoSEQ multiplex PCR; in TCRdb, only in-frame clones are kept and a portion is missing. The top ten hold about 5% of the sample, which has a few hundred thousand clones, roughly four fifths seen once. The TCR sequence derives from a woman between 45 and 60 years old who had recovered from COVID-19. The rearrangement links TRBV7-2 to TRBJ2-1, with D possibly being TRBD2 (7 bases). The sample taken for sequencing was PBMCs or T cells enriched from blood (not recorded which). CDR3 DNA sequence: TGTGCCAGCAGCTTGGGCGGGGGCACGTACAATGAGCAGTTCTTC. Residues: CASSLGGGTYNEQFF.